This section outlines one T cell receptor (beta chain) sequence together with its context. The antigen is undetermined. V lost 1 base and J lost 5; bases outside the gene matches: 13. CDR1 and CDR2 (germline): SGHVS, FQNEAQ. CDR3 length: 19 residues. Sequencing followed a ViraFEST assay step that expanded antigen-specific CD4+ T cells with viral peptide pools. The authors isolated CD4+ T cells after 9 to 10 days of culture. Participants were vaccinated with two doses of either the BNT162b2 or mRNA-1273 vaccine. Having tested negative for nucleocapsid antibodies, the vaccine recipients showed no prior SARS-CoV-2 infection. After 1.8 million or so PBMC were placed in each well, they were cultured with approximately 9.4 IU/ml IL-2 and about 10 ug/ml peptides. IL-2 medium took the place of half the medium on both days 3 and 7. The data were obtained in a study of vaccination effects on CD4 cells after COVID-19. General observations from the study: Few convalescent patients were included, and no early post-infection timepoints were sampled.

Data came from immunoSEQ multiplex PCR; TCRdb stores just in-frame clones and leaves some out. The table lists about 46,000 clones, under 85% of them singletons, with roughly 16% in the top ten. The sequenced sample was CD4+ T cells from PBMCs cultured with HCoV-OC43 spike peptides, obtained after COVID-19 vaccination. Subset of the sample: HCoV-OC43 spike overlapping peptide pool stimulation. This sequence was found in a human donor who received a COVID-19 vaccine. The rearrangement links TRBV7-8 to TRBJ2-5; 13 bases agree with TRBD2. The CDR3 loop is CASSLVTSGRAGFGETQYF. The CDR3 DNA follows: TGTGCCAGCAGCTTAGTAACTAGCGGGAGGGCCGGGTTTGGGGAGACCCAGTACTTC.